This TCR beta chain emerged from a study of T cell repertoires in cytomegalovirus infection. On this clonotype: Its antigen is as yet unknown.

MiXCR, run by TCRdb on the reads, gives a single entry per CDR3 protein. The table lists around 450,000 distinct CDR3 sequences, about 33% of them singletons. V lost 3 bases to trimming and J lost 5 bases; unmatched junction nucleotides: 6. CDR3 length: 15 residues. Per the germline V gene, CDR1 is SGHTA and CDR2 is FQGNSA. Notes on the study in general: Pooled public TCR beta family frequency picked out CMV carriers with the relevant HLA.

The chain joins TRBV7-2 to TRBJ2-5, with TRBD1 matching over 10 bases. The sequence was collected from a human donor in good health (CMV status not recorded). Some clones in this sample may be carry-over from other donors' samples. The source material was PBMCs. The CDR3 nucleotides read TGTGCCAGCAGCTTTGACAGGGGGCGCGGGGAGACCCAGTACTTC. Protein: CASSFDRGRGETQYF.